This entry lists 29 T cell receptor beta chains sequenced from one sample in a study of T cell repertoires in aging, cancer and after chemotherapy (dated by TCRdb to between 2018 and 2020). The instrument given in TCRdb is Illumina MiSeq. Rearranged TRB sequences spanning V, D and J segments were amplified in a multiplex touch-down PCR with a mixed TRB-A/B primer pool. TCRdb applied fastp at Q25 and MiXCR to the public reads, then kept only in-frame beta chains. Every distinct CDR3 protein forms one entry, paired with its most common genes and DNA. This sample lists some 3,500 distinct CDR3 sequences; about a fifth were detected once. The ten largest make up approximately 19% of the sample. Instead of sorted cells or RNA, genomic DNA extracted from peripheral blood served as the source for amplifying TCR beta rearrangements. Material for sequencing was blood. The source of these receptors is a human donor with a blood cancer.

V usage is TRBV6-1 and J usage is TRBJ1-1; D call uncertain. Germline V CDR1 and CDR2: MNHNS, SASEGT. CDR3 size: 12 residues. The ends were cut back, 5 bases at V and 8 bases at J, with 12 bases in the middle. CDR3 protein: CASSPLDGEAFF. In nucleotides, the CDR3 is TGTGCCAGCAGTCCACTAGATGGGGAAGCTTTCTTT.

Judged by abundance, this clonotype is medium-sized. V gene TRBV27 combines with J gene TRBJ2-3; TRBD2 matches at 16 bases. The length of the CDR3 is 17 residues. V trimming: 6 bases; J trimming: 7 bases; junction bases outside the gene matches: 10. Germline V gene data show CDR1 as MNHEY and CDR2 as SMNVEV (reference sequence). The CDR3 coding sequence is TGTGCCAGCAGAATGCCGGGACTAGCGGGGGGGTCGAATACGCAGTATTTT. It specifies CASRMPGLAGGSNTQYF.

This clonotype rates as medium-sized. The chain uses TRBV19 and TRBJ1-5, with D tentatively TRBD1 (5 bases). The CDR3 extends over 13 amino acids. Trimming removed 4 bases from V and 4 bases from J, with 8 bases in between. CDR1 is LNHDA, CDR2 SQIVND, per germline (reference sequence). In DNA form, the CDR3 reads TGTGCCAGTAGTACTCGACAGAATCAGCCCCAGCATTTT. It specifies CASSTRQNQPQHF.

The genes are TRBV18 and TRBJ1-6; 10 nucleotides line up with TRBD1. The trim removed 1 base at V and 8 bases at J, leaving 2 bases unmatched. This CDR3 spans 15 amino acids. CDR1 and CDR2 from the germline V gene are KGHSH and LQKENI. In nucleotides, the CDR3 is TGTGCCAGCTCACCACTTGGACAGGGGGATTCACCCCTCCACTTT. Amino acids: CASSPLGQGDSPLHF.

Concerning this clonotype itself: With a much larger clone just one base away, this may be a read error. This chain uses TRBV6-1 with TRBJ1-5; 8 positions match TRBD1. CDR1 and CDR2 from the germline V gene are MNHNS and SASEGT. The CDR3 is 15 amino acids. The CDR3 loop reads CASRVGTGFNKPQHF. CDR3 coding DNA: TGTGCCAGCAGGGTCGGGACAGGCTTCAATAAGCCCCAGCATTTT.

In its sample, this clonotype was seen a few times. The chain couples TRBV24-1 to TRBJ2-1, with 8 bases lining up with TRBD1. CDR1 is KGHDR and CDR2 is SFDVKD in the germline V gene. The CDR3 extends over 16 amino acids. J was trimmed by 6 bases and V by 2 bases; bases with no gene match: 8. CDR3: CATSDSRQGRLNEQFF. CDR3 nucleotides: TGTGCCACCAGTGATTCAAGACAGGGGCGCCTCAATGAGCAGTTCTTC.

The rearrangement uses TRBV12-3 or TRBV12-4 and TRBJ2-1; 8 nucleotides line up with TRBD2. With 3 bases clipped from V and 8 bases from J, the junction kept 6 bases outside the gene matches. The CDR3 extends over 14 amino acids. The chain's CDR3 is CASSFHFSGDEQFF. The CDR3 nucleotides read TGTGCCAGCAGTTTCCATTTTAGCGGGGATGAGCAGTTCTTC.

This chain links TRBV11-3 with TRBJ2-3; TRBD1 matches 9 bases. The CDR3 loop spans 15 amino acids. The germline V gene has CDR1 SGHNT and CDR2 YENEEA. The junction had 7 bases not matched to a gene; V was cut back by 4 bases and J by 5 bases. CDR3 amino acids: CASSSYRGRGDTQYF. The CDR3 bases are TGTGCCAGCAGCTCCTACAGGGGGCGAGGAGATACGCAGTATTTT. Combining the CDR3 with reference TRBV11-3 and TRBJ2-3 gives the whole variable domain EAGVVQSPRYKIIEKKQPVAFWCNPISGHNTLYWYLQNLGQGPELLIRYENEEAVDDSQLPKDRFSAERLKGVDSTLKIQPAELGDSAVYLCASSSYRGRGDTQYFGPGTRLTVL.

Points on this clonotype: A read error may explain this, as a much larger clone is one base away. The rearrangement uses TRBV10-2 and TRBJ2-1; 10 nucleotides align to TRBD2. This CDR3 is 12 amino acids long. The germline gives CDR1 WSHSY, CDR2 SAAADI. The CDR3 bases are TGTGCCATCAGTTTCACTAGCGGGACTCAGTTCTTC. Translation: CAISFTSGTQFF.

This clonotype is termed medium-sized (0.01 to 0.1%). The rearrangement joins TRBV12-3 or TRBV12-4 to TRBJ1-1; TRBD1 agrees at 8 bases. The CDR3 extends over 14 amino acids. With V trimmed by 10 bases and J by 3 bases, 10 bases remained unmatched. In DNA form, the CDR3 reads TGTGCCACTAAAGGGGGACAGGTGTACACTGAAGCTTTCTTT. It codes for CATKGGQVYTEAFF.

In its sample, this clonotype ranks as medium-sized. This chain connects TRBV19 to TRBJ2-5; D gene uncertain. Germline-derived CDR1 and CDR2 are LNHDA and SQIVND (reference sequence). The CDR3 is 13 residues long. Trimming pared 3 bases from V and 0 bases from J, leaving 5 bases between. CDR3 DNA: TGTGCCAGTAGTATCGCCTACCAAGAGACCCAGTACTTC. It codes for CASSIAYQETQYF.

This clonotype is classed as medium-sized (0.01 to 0.1%). This chain links TRBV24-1 with TRBJ2-1; TRBD2 agrees at 7 bases. The V gene end was trimmed by 7 bases and the J gene end by 0 bases; junction bases not matched to a gene: 2. CDR1 is KGHDR and CDR2 is SFDVKD in the germline V gene. The CDR3 has 14 amino acids. CDR3 nucleotides: TGTGCCACCAGCGGGGGGAGCTCCTACAATGAGCAGTTCTTC. Amino acids: CATSGGSSYNEQFF.

V gene TRBV7-3 combines with J gene TRBJ2-1; D gene ambiguous. The CDR3 consists of 15 residues. Germline CDR1 is SGHTA and CDR2 is FQGTGA. Trimming removed 5 bases at V and 0 bases at J, with 11 bases between. The CDR3 DNA follows: TGTGCCAGCAGCCCGGGTTGGGGCTCCTACAATGAGCAGTTCTTC. As protein: CASSPGWGSYNEQFF.

The chain couples TRBV5-1 to TRBJ2-3; D is undetermined. The CDR3 consists of 13 residues. Between the trimmed V and J ends, which lost 6 bases and 7 bases, there was a span of 15 bases. Germline loops: CDR1 SGHRS, CDR2 YFSETQ. The DNA of the CDR3 is TGCGCCAGCAATGTGGGCGCGACGAATACGCAGTATTTT. As protein: CASNVGATNTQYF. Variable domain in full (rest from reference TRBV5-1 and TRBJ2-3): KAGVTQTPRYLIKTRGQQVTLSCSPISGHRSVSWYQQTPGQGLQFLFEYFSETQRNKGNFPGRFSGRQFSNSRSEMNVSTLELGDSALYLCASNVGATNTQYFGPGTRLTVL.

The chain couples TRBV20-1 to TRBJ2-7, with 8 bases matching TRBD2. Germline trimming cut 0 bases from V and 2 bases from J; bases unmatched to any gene: 12. Germline V gives CDR1 DFQATT, CDR2 SNEGSKA (reference sequence). This CDR3 comprises 17 residues. CDR3 in DNA: TGCAGTGCTAGAGATCCTCTCAGCGGGAGTCCTACCTACGAGCAGTACTTC. Amino acids: CSARDPLSGSPTYEQYF.

Notes on this clonotype: Germline is not matched at one junction end, which may reflect a read error. The rearrangement links TRBV11-3 to TRBJ1-1; D not resolved. This CDR3 has 15 amino acids. Germline values: CDR1 SGHNT, CDR2 YENEEA. This CDR3 is CASSLGSSQNAEAFF. The CDR3 DNA is TGTGCCAGCAGCTTAGGTAGCAGCCAGAACGCTGAAGCTTTCTTT.

The genes are TRBV6-4 and TRBJ2-3, with 9 bases that match TRBD1. CDR1 is MRHNA, CDR2 SNTAGT, per germline. Losses at the gene ends were 4 bases for V and 0 bases for J; bases not matched to a gene: 2. This CDR3 spans 15 amino acids. The CDR3 spells CASSVDRGSTDTQYF. In DNA form, the CDR3 reads TGTGCCAGCAGTGTGGACAGGGGTAGCACAGATACGCAGTATTTT.

This clonotype is labeled medium-sized. CDR3 coding DNA: TGTGCCTGGAGTGTATTGACGGGCGGGGACACTGAAGCTTTCTTT. It translates to CAWSVLTGGDTEAFF. V and J are TRBV30 and TRBJ1-1; D gene unclear. The CDR3 length is 15 residues. V lost 0 bases and J lost 3, with 14 bases in between. In germline, CDR1 is GTSNPN, CDR2 SVGIG (reference sequence).

By share, this clonotype counts as medium-sized (0.01 to 0.1%). This chain links TRBV15 with TRBJ1-2, with 9 nucleotides matching TRBD1. The CDR3 sequence is 16 residues long. CDR1 is LNHNV and CDR2 is YYDKDF in the germline V gene (reference sequence). The junction had 11 bases not matched to a gene; V was cut back by 3 bases and J by 6 bases. CDR3 loop: CATSSLKPGQGDGYTF. The CDR3 DNA reads as TGTGCCACCAGCAGTCTTAAACCGGGACAGGGCGATGGCTACACCTTC.

This clonotype was seen only a few times. The J gene is TRBJ1-5, the V gene TRBV6-2 or TRBV6-3; no clear D gene. Trimming pared 7 bases from V and 0 bases from J, leaving 7 bases between. The CDR3 totals 13 residues. Germline V lookup: CDR1 MNHEY, CDR2 SVGEGT. CDR3 nucleotides: TGTGCCAGCAATCAGTATAGCAATCAGCCCCAGCATTTT. This gives the protein CASNQYSNQPQHF.

Sample share makes this clonotype medium-sized. This chain connects TRBV6-1 to TRBJ2-2; no clear D gene. CDR3 length: 14 residues. The germline gives CDR1 MNHNS, CDR2 SASEGT. Trimming removed 7 bases from V and 0 bases from J, with 9 bases in between. The CDR3 DNA reads TGTGCCAGCACCAGATTACCGAACACCGGGGAGCTGTTTTTT. It encodes CASTRLPNTGELFF.

The chain links TRBV12-3 or TRBV12-4 to TRBJ2-2, with 9 bases matching TRBD1. CDR3 length: 14 amino acids. The CDR3 nucleotides read TGTGCTAGTGGGAGGACAGGGGCCGGCGGGGAGCTGTTTTTT. This codes for CASGRTGAGGELFF.

This clonotype is labeled medium-sized (0.01 to 0.1%). The V gene is TRBV6-6, the J gene TRBJ2-7; 7 bases are shared with TRBD1. This CDR3 spans 14 amino acids. Germline V gene sequence: CDR1 MNHNY, CDR2 SVGAGI (reference sequence). Trimming removed 5 bases from V and 6 bases from J; junction bases left unmatched: 10. The DNA of the CDR3 is TGTGCCAGCAGTCGGGACAGTCTTGGTGGCGAGCAGTACTTC. The encoded protein is CASSRDSLGGEQYF.

The V and J genes are TRBV18 and TRBJ2-2, with TRBD2 matching over 16 bases. The CDR3 loop spans 19 amino acids. V dropped 0 bases and J dropped 0; count of bases not matched to a gene: 1. Germline loops: CDR1 KGHSH, CDR2 LQKENI. CDR3 loop: CASSPPGLAGGTNTGELFF. Here the CDR3 DNA reads TGTGCCAGCTCACCACCGGGACTAGCGGGAGGGACGAACACCGGGGAGCTGTTTTTT.

The chain uses TRBV4-1 and TRBJ1-6; TRBD1 is a possible D gene (5 bases). Germline CDR1 reads MGHRA; CDR2 reads YSYEKL. The CDR3 spans 18 residues. V dropped 2 bases and J dropped 7 bases, with 21 bases sitting between them. Here the CDR3 DNA reads TGCGCCAGCAGCCAAAAGGGGACTCTTAAAGGCGGGAATTCACCCCTCCACTTT. This sequence encodes CASSQKGTLKGGNSPLHF.

This clonotype ranks as medium-sized. The rearrangement uses TRBV5-1 and TRBJ2-1; TRBD2 agrees at 11 bases. Trimming at V came to 0 bases and at J to 4 bases, leaving 0 bases not matched to a gene. Germline V gene sequence: CDR1 SGHRS, CDR2 YFSETQ. The CDR3 loop spans 15 amino acids. The CDR3 spells CASSLGLAGYNEQFF. The CDR3 DNA follows: TGCGCCAGCAGCTTGGGACTAGCGGGATACAATGAGCAGTTCTTC.

For this clonotype: The conserved final phenylalanine or tryptophan is absent from the CDR3, which likely points to a read error. This chain connects TRBV30 to TRBJ2-5; D possibly matches TRBD1 or TRBD2 (5 bases each). Trimming left V 1 base short and J 1 base short, with 10 bases between. CDR1 and CDR2 from the germline V gene are GTSNPN and SVGIG (reference sequence). The CDR3 is 14 amino acids. CDR3: CAWSEGPGQETQYV. CDR3 nucleotides: TGTGCCTGGAGTGAGGGACCCGGCCAAGAGACCCAGTACGTC.

This chain joins TRBV28 and TRBJ2-7; possibly TRBD1 or TRBD2 for D (5 bases each). The CDR3 runs 14 residues. Germline values: CDR1 MDHEN, CDR2 SYDVKM. The V end lost 2 bases, the J end lost 1 base, and 9 bases lay between the germline ends. In nucleotides, the CDR3 is TGTGCCAGCAGTTTAGGGGGTCGGTCCTACGAGCAGTACTTC. Amino acids: CASSLGGRSYEQYF.

A word on this clonotype: This may stem from a read error, because a much larger clone lies one nucleotide away. V usage is TRBV27 and J usage is TRBJ2-1; a possible D gene is TRBD2 (5 bases). This CDR3 has 11 amino acids. With 6 bases removed from V and 11 bases from J, the gap between germline ends came to 11 bases. The germline gives CDR1 MNHEY, CDR2 SMNVEV (reference sequence). The CDR3 is CASSSTRKQFF. CDR3 coding DNA: TGTGCCAGCAGCTCCACTAGGAAGCAGTTCTTC.